This T cell receptor beta chain was recorded in a study of T-cell reconstitution after alpha-beta-depleted transplantation in children. This clonotype occurred many times. Unique molecular identifiers were built into the TCRbeta library. One entry per CDR3 protein, called by TCRdb with MiXCR from the PCR reads. The profile covers about 610,000 distinct CDR3 sequences, with about 10% appearing a single time and approximately 4.1% taken by the ten largest. The CDR3 spans 13 residues. The trim removed 6 bases at V and 5 bases at J, leaving 5 bases unmatched. Specimen: PBMCs from the stem cell graft donor, collected from the stem cell graft. The clonotype comes from a human donor who donated a stem cell graft to a child with acute myeloid leukemia. This chain connects TRBV12-3 or TRBV12-4 to TRBJ2-5, with 8 bases that match TRBD1. In DNA, the CDR3 is TGTGCCAGCAGCGGACAGGGCTTGGAGACCCAGTACTTC. Its protein is CASSGQGLETQYF.